This T cell receptor (beta chain) was found in a study of shared clonotypes between healthy human individuals. This CDR3 is built from 13 residues. Trimming took off 11 bases at V and 5 bases at J, with 15 bases between the two ends. The germline gives CDR1 MNHNS, CDR2 SASEGT. Overall study findings and caveats: The sole specimen, blood, was sampled, and tissue repertoires likely differ.

As regards this clone: Its target is not known.

Using immunoSEQ multiplex PCR, the repertoire was profiled, and TCRdb retains in-frame clones only, with some absent. The sample yields approximately 95,000 clones, 67% seen once. The sample taken for sequencing was memory CD8+ T cells sorted from blood. Sample subset: CD45RO+ cells pooled with CCR7-negative TemRA cells. The chain has TRBV6-1 and TRBJ1-4, with D perhaps matching TRBD1 (6 bases). The clonotype comes from a man between 25 and 39 years old in good health. The CDR3 spells CAGGGQPNEKLFF. In nucleotides, the CDR3 is TGTGCCGGAGGGGGGCAGCCGAATGAAAAACTGTTTTTT.